Listed below are T cell receptor beta chains from one sample, sequenced in a study of blood T cell repertoires in COVID-19. Profiling relied on immunoSEQ multiplex PCR, and the TCRdb table lists in-frame clones only, not all of them. Among around 35,000 clones listed, 85% to 95% were seen once. The material sequenced was peripheral blood. The receptors here all came from a human donor in a cohort sampled during active COVID-19. The CDR3 runs from the conserved cysteine through the conserved F or W. A D gene is named only where the DNA matches it firmly. Clone size is given for some rows only: seen once, a few or many times, or a class if the clone is expanded.

TRBV2	few	TRBJ1-5	NA	CASSEGRRQPQHF	TGTGCCAGCAGTGAAGGTCGGAGGCAGCCCCAGCATTTT
TRBV2	NA	TRBJ2-2	TRBD1	CASSVRGQGFPGELFF	TGTGCCAGCAGTGTACGGGGACAGGGCTTTCCCGGGGAGCTGTTTTTT
TRBV15	NA	TRBJ2-3	TRBD2	CATSSGLAGNTDTQYF	TGTGCCACCAGCAGCGGACTAGCGGGCAACACAGATACGCAGTATTTT
TRBV30	NA	TRBJ1-1	TRBD1	CAWNPTGTATEAFF	TGTGCCTGGAACCCGACAGGGACGGCCACTGAAGCTTTCTTT
TRBV2	NA	TRBJ2-1	NA	CASSDFRGSEQEQFF	TGTGCCAGCAGTGATTTTCGGGGATCTGAACAAGAGCAGTTCTTC
TRBV30	NA	TRBJ1-5	TRBD1	CAWSTGQGLEPQHF	TGTGCCTGGAGTACCGGACAGGGGTTAGAGCCCCAGCATTTT
TRBV7-2	NA	TRBJ2-2	TRBD1	CVSSPEGQGTGELFF	TGTGTCAGCAGCCCAGAGGGACAGGGAACCGGGGAGCTGTTTTTT
TRBV6-5	NA	TRBJ2-1	NA	CASSRLDRDEQFF	TGTGCCAGCAGCAGACTAGATCGGGATGAGCAGTTCTTC
TRBV6-4	NA	TRBJ2-1	TRBD1	CASSDSTGGDEQFF	TGTGCCAGCAGTGACTCGACAGGGGGCGATGAGCAGTTCTTC
TRBV7-9	NA	TRBJ1-1	NA	CASSLNGDTEAFF	TGTGCCAGCAGCTTAAACGGGGACACTGAAGCTTTCTTT